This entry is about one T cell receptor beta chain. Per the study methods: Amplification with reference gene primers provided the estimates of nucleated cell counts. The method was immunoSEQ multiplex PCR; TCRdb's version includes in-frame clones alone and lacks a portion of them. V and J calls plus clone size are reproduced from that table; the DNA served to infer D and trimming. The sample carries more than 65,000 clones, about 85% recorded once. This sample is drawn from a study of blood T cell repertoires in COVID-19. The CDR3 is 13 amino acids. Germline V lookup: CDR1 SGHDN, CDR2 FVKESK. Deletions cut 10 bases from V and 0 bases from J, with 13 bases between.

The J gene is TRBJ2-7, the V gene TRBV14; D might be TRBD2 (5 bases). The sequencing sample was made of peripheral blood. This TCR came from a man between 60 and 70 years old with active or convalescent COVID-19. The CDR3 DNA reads TGTGCCACCGGACTCTTGCTCTCCTACGAGCAGTACTTC. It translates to CATGLLLSYEQYF.